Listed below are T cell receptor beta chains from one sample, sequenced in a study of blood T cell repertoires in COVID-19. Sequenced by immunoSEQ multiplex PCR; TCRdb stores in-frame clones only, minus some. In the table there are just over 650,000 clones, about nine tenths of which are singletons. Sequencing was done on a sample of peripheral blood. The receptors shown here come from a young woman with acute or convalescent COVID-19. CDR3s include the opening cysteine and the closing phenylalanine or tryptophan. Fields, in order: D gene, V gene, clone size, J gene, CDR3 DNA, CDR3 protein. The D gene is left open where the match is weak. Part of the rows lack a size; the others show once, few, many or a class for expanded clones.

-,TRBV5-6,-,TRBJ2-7,TGTGCCAGCAGCTTTTTACACGATACCTACGAGCAGTACTTC,CASSFLHDTYEQYF
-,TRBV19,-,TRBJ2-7,TGTGCCAGTAGTATTGGGGCGGCCTCCTACGAGCAGTACTTC,CASSIGAASYEQYF
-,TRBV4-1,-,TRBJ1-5,TGCGCCAGCAGCCAAGAAAATAGGGGGGGCCAGCCCCAGCATTTT,CASSQENRGGQPQHF
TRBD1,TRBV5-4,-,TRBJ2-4,TGTGCCAGCAGTTTGGACAGGGGGGACAAAAACATTCAGTACTTC,CASSLDRGDKNIQYF
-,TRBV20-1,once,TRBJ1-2,TGCAGTGCTAGTACTATGGCTGGCTACACCTTC,CSASTMAGYTF
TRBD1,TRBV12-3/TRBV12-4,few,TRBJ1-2,TGTGCCAGCAGTCCGGACAGGCTCTATGGCTACACCTTC,CASSPDRLYGYTF
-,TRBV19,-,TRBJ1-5,TGTGCCAGTAGGGGTTACGAGGGAAATCAGCCCCAGCATTTT,CASRGYEGNQPQHF
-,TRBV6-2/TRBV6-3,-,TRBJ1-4,TGTGCCAGCAGCCCTGTGCGGACTTCCGCGAGAAAACTGTTTTTT,CASSPVRTSARKLFF
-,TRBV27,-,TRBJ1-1,TGTGCCAGCAGTTTTACGTACGGCGGGATCACTGAAGCTTTCTTT,CASSFTYGGITEAFF
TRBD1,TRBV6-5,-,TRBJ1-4,TGTGCCAGCAGGGACAGGGATAAACTGTTTTTT,CASRDRDKLFF
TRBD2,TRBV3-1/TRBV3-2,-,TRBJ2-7,TGTGCCAGCAGCCAAGGGCTAGCGGGTCCCTACGAGCAGTACTTC,CASSQGLAGPYEQYF
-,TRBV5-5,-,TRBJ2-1,TGTGCCAGCAGCTTGGCCACAGCCGGGGGTCTCTACAATGAGCAGTTCTTC,CASSLATAGGLYNEQFF
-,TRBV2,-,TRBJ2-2,TGTGCCAGCAGCCAGGACAGAACCACCGGGGAGCTGTTTTTT,CASSQDRTTGELFF
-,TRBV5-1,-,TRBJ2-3,TGCGCCAGCACAGGGGGGGATACGCAGTATTTT,CASTGGDTQYF
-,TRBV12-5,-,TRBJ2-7,TGTGCTAGTGCCCCCCTAGAGGGCTACGAGCAGTACTTC,CASAPLEGYEQYF
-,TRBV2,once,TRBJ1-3,TGTGCCAGCAGTACCGGGACATTTGGAAACACCATATATTTT,CASSTGTFGNTIYF
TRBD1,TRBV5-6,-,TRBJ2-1,TGTGCCAGCAGCTTCGGGACAGAGGAATACAATGAGCAGTTCTTC,CASSFGTEEYNEQFF
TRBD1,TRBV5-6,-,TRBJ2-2,TGTGCCAGCAGCTTGGAAGGGGGCGGCACCGGGGAGCTGTTTTTT,CASSLEGGGTGELFF
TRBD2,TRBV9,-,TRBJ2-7,TGTGCCAGCAGCATAGGACTAGCGTCCTCCTACGAGCAGTACTTC,CASSIGLASSYEQYF
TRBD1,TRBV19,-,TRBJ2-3,TGTGCCAGTAGGGACAGGGGGAGAGATACGCAGTATTTT,CASRDRGRDTQYF
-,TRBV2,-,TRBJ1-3,TGTGCCAGCAGTGAAAGGAGTCCGTCTGGAAACACCATATATTTT,CASSERSPSGNTIYF
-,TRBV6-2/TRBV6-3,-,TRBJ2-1,TGTGCCAGCAGTTACGGGCTATACAATGAGCAGTTCTTC,CASSYGLYNEQFF
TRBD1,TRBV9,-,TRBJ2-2,TGTGCCAGCAGCGTAGCCCCGGGACAGGCTTACACCGGGGAGCTGTTTTTT,CASSVAPGQAYTGELFF
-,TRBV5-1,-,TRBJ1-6,TGCGCCAGCAGCCCGTCGACACCTTCCTCCTATAATTCACCCCTCCACTTT,CASSPSTPSSYNSPLHF
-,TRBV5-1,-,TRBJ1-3,TGCGCCAGCAGCACTACAGGGTCTTCTGGAAACACCATATATTTT,CASSTTGSSGNTIYF
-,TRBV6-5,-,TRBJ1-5,TGTGCCAGCAGGAGGGAGTCCTATAGCAATCAGCCCCAGCATTTT,CASRRESYSNQPQHF
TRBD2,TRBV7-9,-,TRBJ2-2,TGTGCCAGCAGCCACCCGACTAGCGGGCTCCCCGGGGAGCTGTTTTTT,CASSHPTSGLPGELFF
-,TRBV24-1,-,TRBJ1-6,TGTGCCACCAGCTCGGGAGGCAGCTCCTATAATTCACCCCTCCACTTT,CATSSGGSSYNSPLHF
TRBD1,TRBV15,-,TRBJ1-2,TGTGCCACCAGCAGAGATCTTGGGGACAGGGGAAAGGCTAACTATGGCTACACCTTC,CATSRDLGDRGKANYGYTF
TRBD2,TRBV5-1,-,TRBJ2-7,TGCGCCAGCAGCCGCCGACTAGCGGGGGGGAGGTCCTACGAGCAGTACTTC,CASSRRLAGGRSYEQYF
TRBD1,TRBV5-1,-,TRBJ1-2,TGCGCCAGCAGCCCCAGGGGGGAGGACTATGGCTACACCTTC,CASSPRGEDYGYTF
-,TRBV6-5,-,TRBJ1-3,TGTGCCGCCCTCAGGGCCTCAGCTGGAAACACCATATATTTT,CAALRASAGNTIYF
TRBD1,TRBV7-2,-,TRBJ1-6,TGTGCCAGCAGCTTACGGACAGGGACAGACTCACCCCTCCACTTT,CASSLRTGTDSPLHF
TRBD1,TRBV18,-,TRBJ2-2,TGTGCCAGCTCACCAGGAGGACAGGGGAGGACCGGGGAGCTGTTTTTT,CASSPGGQGRTGELFF
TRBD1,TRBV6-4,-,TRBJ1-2,TGTGCCAGCAGTCGTCCGGACAGGCCTTATGGCTACACCTTC,CASSRPDRPYGYTF
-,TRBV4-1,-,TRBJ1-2,TGCGCCAGCAGCCAGGGGCTTAACTATGGCTACACCTTC,CASSQGLNYGYTF
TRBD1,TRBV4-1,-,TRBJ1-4,TGCGCCAGCAGCCAACAACGGACAGGGGAGGAAAAACTGTTTTTT,CASSQQRTGEEKLFF
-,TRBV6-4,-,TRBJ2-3,TGTGCCAGCAGTGACTCCGTCGGCACAGATACGCAGTATTTT,CASSDSVGTDTQYF
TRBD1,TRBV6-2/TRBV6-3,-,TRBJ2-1,TGTGCCAGCAGCTCCCGGACAGGGGAAGCCTACAATGAGCAGTTCTTC,CASSSRTGEAYNEQFF
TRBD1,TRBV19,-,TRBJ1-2,TGTGCCAGTAATCAGGGGGACCTCAACTATGGCTACACCTTC,CASNQGDLNYGYTF
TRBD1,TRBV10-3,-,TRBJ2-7,TGTGCCATCAGACCGACAGGGCCACCCTACGAGCAGTACTTC,CAIRPTGPPYEQYF
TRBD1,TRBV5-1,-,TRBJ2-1,TGCGCCAGCAGCTTGGGACAGGGGAGTAATGAGCAGTTCTTC,CASSLGQGSNEQFF
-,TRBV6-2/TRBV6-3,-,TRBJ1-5,TGTGCCAGCAGCAAAGGATCGAGGAATCAGCCCCAGCATTTT,CASSKGSRNQPQHF
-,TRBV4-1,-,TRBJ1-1,TGCGCCAGCAGCCAAGATCACTCCTTGAACACTGAAGCTTTCTTT,CASSQDHSLNTEAFF
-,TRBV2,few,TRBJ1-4,TGTGCCAGCAGTGCACATTCCAAACAGAGACTGTTTTTT,CASSAHSKQRLFF
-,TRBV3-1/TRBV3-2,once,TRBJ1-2,TGTGCCAGCAGCCAAGACCTGACAGGTCCCGGCTACACCTTC,CASSQDLTGPGYTF
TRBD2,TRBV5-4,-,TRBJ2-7,TGTGCCAGCAGCTTTGCGGGGGGGTACGAGCAGTACTTC,CASSFAGGYEQYF
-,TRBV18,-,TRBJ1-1,TGTGCCAGCTCACCAGACTTAAACACTGAAGCTTTCTTT,CASSPDLNTEAFF
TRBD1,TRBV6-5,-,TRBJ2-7,TGTGCCAGCAGTTACTATGCCGGGACAGGGGGCTACGAGCAGTACTTC,CASSYYAGTGGYEQYF
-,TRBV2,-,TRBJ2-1,TGTGCCAGCAGCGGTGGTGAGCAGTTCTTC,CASSGGEQFF
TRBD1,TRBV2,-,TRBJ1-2,TGTGCCAGCAGAGGAGGAACGGGACAGGGACATGGCTACACCTTC,CASRGGTGQGHGYTF